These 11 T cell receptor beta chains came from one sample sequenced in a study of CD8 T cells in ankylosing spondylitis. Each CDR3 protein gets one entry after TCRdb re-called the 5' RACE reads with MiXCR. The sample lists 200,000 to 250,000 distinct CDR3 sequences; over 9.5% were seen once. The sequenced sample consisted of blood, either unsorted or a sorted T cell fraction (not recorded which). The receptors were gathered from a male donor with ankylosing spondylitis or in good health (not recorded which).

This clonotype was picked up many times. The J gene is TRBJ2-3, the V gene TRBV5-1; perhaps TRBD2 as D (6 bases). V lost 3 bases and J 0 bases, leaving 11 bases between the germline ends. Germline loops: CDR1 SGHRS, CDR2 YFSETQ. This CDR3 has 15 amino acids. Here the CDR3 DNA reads TGCGCCAGCAGCTCATCGGGGGAGAGCACAGATACGCAGTATTTT. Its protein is CASSSSGESTDTQYF. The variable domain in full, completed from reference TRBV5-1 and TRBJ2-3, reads KAGVTQTPRYLIKTRGQQVTLSCSPISGHRSVSWYQQTPGQGLQFLFEYFSETQRNKGNFPGRFSGRQFSNSRSEMNVSTLELGDSALYLCASSSSGESTDTQYFGPGTRLTVL.

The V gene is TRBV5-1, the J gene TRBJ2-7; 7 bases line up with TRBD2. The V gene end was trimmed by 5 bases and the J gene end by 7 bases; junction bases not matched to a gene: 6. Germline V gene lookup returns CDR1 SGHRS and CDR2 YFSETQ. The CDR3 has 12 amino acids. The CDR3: CASSRAGEEQYF. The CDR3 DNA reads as TGCGCCAGCAGTCGGGCGGGGGAGGAGCAGTACTTC.

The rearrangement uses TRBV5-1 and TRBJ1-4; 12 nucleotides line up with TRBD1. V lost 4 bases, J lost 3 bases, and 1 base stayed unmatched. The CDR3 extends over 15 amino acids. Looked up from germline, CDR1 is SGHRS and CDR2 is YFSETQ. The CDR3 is CASSRDRGPNEKLFF. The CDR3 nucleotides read TGCGCCAGCAGCCGGGACAGGGGGCCTAATGAAAAACTGTTTTTT.

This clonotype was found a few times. CDR3 in amino acids: CASIIQGAEGRNEQFF. The CDR3 nucleotides read TGTGCCAGCATCATACAGGGGGCAGAGGGTAGGAATGAGCAGTTCTTC. V and J are TRBV28 and TRBJ2-1; 9 nucleotides agree with TRBD1. The CDR3 has 16 amino acids. From germline, CDR1 is MDHEN and CDR2 SYDVKM. Germline trimming cut 7 bases from V and 7 bases from J; bases unmatched to any gene: 14.

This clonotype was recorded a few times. The CDR3: CSARSRQGINEKLFF. In nucleotides, the CDR3 is TGCAGTGCTAGATCCCGACAGGGAATTAATGAAAAACTGTTTTTT. The chain couples TRBV20-1 to TRBJ1-4, with TRBD1 matching 7 bases. Germline trimming cut 2 bases from V and 4 bases from J; bases unmatched to any gene: 7. The CDR3 contains 15 residues. CDR1 and CDR2 (germline): DFQATT, SNEGSKA (reference sequence).

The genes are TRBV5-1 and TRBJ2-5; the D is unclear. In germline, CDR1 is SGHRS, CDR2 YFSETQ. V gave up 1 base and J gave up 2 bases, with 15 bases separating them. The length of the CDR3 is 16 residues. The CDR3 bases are TGCGCCAGCAGCTTGTCATCTAGAGGAGCGCAAGAGACCCAGTACTTC. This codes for CASSLSSRGAQETQYF.

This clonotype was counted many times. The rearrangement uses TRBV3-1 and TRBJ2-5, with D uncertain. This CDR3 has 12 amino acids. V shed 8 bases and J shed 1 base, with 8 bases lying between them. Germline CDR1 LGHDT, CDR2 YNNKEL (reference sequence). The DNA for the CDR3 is TGTGCCAGCGCCGGAGTCCAAGAGACCCAGTACTTC. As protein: CASAGVQETQYF.

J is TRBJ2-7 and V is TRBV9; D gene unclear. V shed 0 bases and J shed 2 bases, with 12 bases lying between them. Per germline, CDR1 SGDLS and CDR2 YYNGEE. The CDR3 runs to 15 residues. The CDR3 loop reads CASSVASTATYEQYF. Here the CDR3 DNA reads TGTGCCAGCAGCGTAGCCTCGACGGCTACCTACGAGCAGTACTTC.

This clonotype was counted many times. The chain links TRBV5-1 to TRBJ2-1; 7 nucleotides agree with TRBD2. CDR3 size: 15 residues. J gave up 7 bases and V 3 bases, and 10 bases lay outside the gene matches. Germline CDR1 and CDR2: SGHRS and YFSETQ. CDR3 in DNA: TGCGCCAGCAGCTCAGCCGGGGGGACCGGGAATGAGCAGTTCTTC. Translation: CASSSAGGTGNEQFF.

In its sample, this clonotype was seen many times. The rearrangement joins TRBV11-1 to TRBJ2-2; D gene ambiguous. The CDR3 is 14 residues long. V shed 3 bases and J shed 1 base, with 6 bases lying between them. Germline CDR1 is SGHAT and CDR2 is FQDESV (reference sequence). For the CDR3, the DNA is TGTGCCAGCAGCTTTAGCAGGAACACCGGGGAGCTGTTTTTT. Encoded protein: CASSFSRNTGELFF.

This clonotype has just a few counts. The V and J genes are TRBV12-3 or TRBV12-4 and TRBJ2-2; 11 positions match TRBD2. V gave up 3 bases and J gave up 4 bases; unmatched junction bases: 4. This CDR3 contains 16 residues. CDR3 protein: CASSFLAGGLTGELFF. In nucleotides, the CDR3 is TGTGCCAGCAGTTTCCTAGCGGGGGGACTCACCGGGGAGCTGTTTTTT.